This entry lists 23 T cell receptor beta chains sequenced from one sample in a study of T cell responses to AZD1222 COVID-19 vaccine. Clones were sequenced by immunoSEQ multiplex PCR, and TCRdb holds only the in-frame ones, with some missing. Found here are 140,000 or so clones, about 86% of them singletons; the top ten hold roughly 5.1%. The material was peripheral blood, obtained 28 days after the second AZD1222 dose. These receptors all stem from an adult who received the AZD1222 COVID-19 vaccine.

V is TRBV6-6 and J is TRBJ2-5, with D possibly being TRBD2 (6 bases). The V end lost 7 bases, the J end lost 3 bases, and 12 bases lay between the germline ends. This CDR3 contains 13 residues. Germline V CDR1 and CDR2: MNHNY, SVGAGI (reference sequence). The CDR3 protein is CASNLPGEETQYF. The CDR3 DNA follows: TGTGCCAGCAACCTGCCGGGGGAAGAGACCCAGTACTTC.

This clone was counted once. The chain uses TRBV29-1 and TRBJ1-4; D may be TRBD1 (5 bases). The V end was cut by 4 bases, the J end by 0 bases, with 12 bases between. The CDR3 sequence is 15 residues long. Germline V gives CDR1 SQVTM, CDR2 ANQGSEA. The CDR3 DNA reads as TGCAGCGTTGTAGGGACCGATGCAACTAATGAAAAACTGTTTTTT. Encoded protein: CSVVGTDATNEKLFF.

The chain has TRBV20-1 and TRBJ1-4, with TRBD1 as a possible D gene (5 bases). Looked up from germline, CDR1 is DFQATT and CDR2 is SNEGSKA (reference sequence). V lost 8 bases to trimming and J lost 5 bases, with 9 bases between them. There are 11 residues in the CDR3. CDR3 DNA: TGCAGTTCACAGGTCAATGAAAAACTGTTTTTT. This sequence encodes CSSQVNEKLFF.

V is TRBV15 and J is TRBJ2-5; the match to TRBD2 covers 9 bases. V shed 0 bases and J 4 bases; nucleotides not matched to a gene: 6. This CDR3 region has 16 residues. The V gene's germline CDR1 is LNHNV and CDR2 YYDKDF (reference sequence). CDR3 DNA sequence: TGTGCCACCAGCAGAGACCCTAGCGGGACTGCAGAGACCCAGTACTTC. It translates to CATSRDPSGTAETQYF.

The rearrangement uses TRBV2 and TRBJ1-5, with D possibly being TRBD1 (6 bases). Germline V gene lookup returns CDR1 SNHLY and CDR2 FYNNEI. V lost 3 bases to trimming and J lost 5 bases, with 11 bases between them. This CDR3 has 14 residues. The chain's CDR3 is CASSDGTPYQPQHF. CDR3 nucleotide sequence: TGTGCCAGCAGTGATGGGACACCTTATCAGCCCCAGCATTTT.

The V gene is TRBV21-1, the J gene TRBJ1-5; the table names TRBD1, a call not compared with the DNA. TRBV21-1 is recorded as a pseudogene. The CDR3 runs 16 residues. In DNA, the CDR3 is TGTGCCAGCAGCGACAGGAACAACTATAGCAATCAGCCCCAGCATTTT. It encodes CASSDRNNYSNQPQHF.

This CDR3 is CASSESLGYTF. CDR3 sequence (DNA): TGTGCCAGCAGTGAATCCCTAGGCTACACCTTC. The genes are TRBV6-1 and TRBJ1-2; D is ambiguous. V lost 2 bases and J lost 8, with 6 bases in between. The germline CDR1 and CDR2 sequences are MNHNS and SASEGT. This CDR3 region has 11 residues.

The J gene is TRBJ2-1, the V gene TRBV27; a possible D gene is TRBD1 (5 bases). V was cut by 9 bases and J by 1 base, with 19 bases left in between. CDR3 size: 16 residues. Germline V lookup: CDR1 MNHEY, CDR2 SMNVEV (reference sequence). CDR3 amino acids: CASSQGLAASYNEQFF. CDR3 in DNA: TGTGCCAGTAGCCAGGGATTAGCAGCATCCTACAATGAGCAGTTCTTC.

V is TRBV27 and J is TRBJ2-6; D gene ambiguous. Looked up from germline, CDR1 is MNHEY and CDR2 is SMNVEV (reference sequence). V was pared by 0 bases and J by 0 bases, with 3 bases between. The CDR3 spans 15 residues. The CDR3 region is CASSLSPSGANVLTF. The CDR3 DNA is TGTGCCAGCAGTTTATCGCCCTCTGGGGCCAACGTCCTGACTTTC.

This rearrangement joins TRBV13 to TRBJ2-7, with a weak D call TRBD1 (5 bases). The V gene lost 0 bases and the J gene lost 3 bases, with 15 bases spanning the gap. This CDR3 is built from 16 residues. Germline V gene data show CDR1 as PRHDT and CDR2 as FYEKMQ (reference sequence). The CDR3 coding sequence is TGTGCCAGCAGCTTAGGTGGGGCAGGAAACCTCTACGAGCAGTACTTC. Amino acids: CASSLGGAGNLYEQYF.

The sample holds a few counts of this clone. The J gene is TRBJ2-4, the V gene TRBV5-6; D gene ambiguous. The CDR3 covers 14 residues. Germline V gene lookup returns CDR1 SGHDT and CDR2 YYEEEE. Trimming removed 0 bases from V and 0 bases from J, with 4 bases in between. For the CDR3, the DNA is TGTGCCAGCAGCTTGGTACTAGCCAAAAACATTCAGTACTTC. Translated, it gives CASSLVLAKNIQYF.

This chain uses TRBV6-5 with TRBJ2-5, with unresolved D. Germline V gene sequence: CDR1 MNHEY, CDR2 SVGAGI. V was cut by 7 bases and J by 3 bases, with 15 bases left in between. CDR3 length: 14 residues. The CDR3 nucleotides read TGTGCCAGCACCCAAGGGATCCAGAAAGAGACCCAGTACTTC. Encoded protein: CASTQGIQKETQYF.

V usage is TRBV24-1 and J usage is TRBJ2-2; 10 bases align to TRBD1. The V gene's germline CDR1 is KGHDR and CDR2 SFDVKD. The CDR3 spans 16 residues. With 3 bases clipped from V and 5 bases from J, the junction kept 5 bases outside the gene matches. DNA for the CDR3: TGTGCCACCAGTGATCCCGACAGGGGGCGAACCGGGGAGCTGTTTTTT. Translation gives CATSDPDRGRTGELFF.

V is TRBV5-1 and J is TRBJ2-1, with TRBD2 matching 14 bases. The CDR3 consists of 16 residues. J lost 7 bases, V lost 4 bases, and 7 bases had no gene match. Germline lookup yields CDR1 SGHRS and CDR2 YFSETQ. This CDR3 reads CASSLGTSGGGNEQFF. The CDR3 DNA reads as TGCGCCAGCAGCCTAGGGACTAGCGGGGGAGGGAATGAGCAGTTCTTC. The full variable domain, rest sourced from reference TRBV5-1 and TRBJ2-1, is KAGVTQTPRYLIKTRGQQVTLSCSPISGHRSVSWYQQTPGQGLQFLFEYFSETQRNKGNFPGRFSGRQFSNSRSEMNVSTLELGDSALYLCASSLGTSGGGNEQFFGPGTRLTVL.

The rearrangement joins TRBV27 to TRBJ2-5; D may be TRBD1 or TRBD2 (5 bases each). Germline lookup yields CDR1 MNHEY and CDR2 SMNVEV (reference sequence). Trimming pared 6 bases from V and 5 bases from J, leaving 19 bases between. The CDR3 sequence is 15 residues long. The CDR3 reads CASRKGLARGETQYF. The CDR3 DNA sequence: TGTGCCAGCAGAAAGGGGCTAGCACGTGGGGAGACCCAGTACTTC.

J is TRBJ1-3 and V is TRBV18; D ambiguous. This CDR3 contains 17 residues. Germline-derived CDR1 and CDR2 are KGHSH and LQKENI. Trimming removed 3 bases from V and 1 base from J, with 16 bases in between. Here the CDR3 reads CASSPLATGPSGNTIYF. CDR3 coding DNA: TGTGCCAGCTCACCCCTCGCGACTGGCCCATCTGGAAACACCATATATTTT.

J is TRBJ2-1 and V is TRBV11-3; D not resolved. The CDR3 spans 15 residues. The ends were cut back, 3 bases at V and 0 bases at J, with 9 bases in the middle. Germline assignment: CDR1 SGHNT and CDR2 YENEEA. CDR3 protein: CASSLAASSYNEQFF. The CDR3 nucleotides read TGTGCCAGCAGCTTGGCGGCAAGCTCCTACAATGAGCAGTTCTTC.

The chain recombines TRBV10-3 with TRBJ1-5, with 7 bases lining up with TRBD1. V was pared by 1 base and J by 4 bases, with 10 bases of the junction left unmatched. The CDR3 totals 17 residues. Germline-derived CDR1 and CDR2 are ENHRY and SYGVKD. The CDR3 region is CAISELGTDIGNQPQHF. The DNA for the CDR3 is TGTGCCATCAGTGAGTTGGGGACAGACATTGGGAATCAGCCCCAGCATTTT.

V is TRBV14 and J is TRBJ1-2, with D uncertain. V was trimmed by 3 bases and J by 5 bases, leaving 10 bases between them. The germline V gene has CDR1 SGHDN and CDR2 FVKESK. There are 13 residues in the CDR3. This CDR3 is CASSQNTAYGYTF. In DNA form, the CDR3 reads TGTGCCAGCAGCCAGAATACGGCGTATGGCTACACCTTC. The full variable domain, with the rest looked up from reference TRBV14 and TRBJ1-2, is EAGVTQFPSHSVIEKGQTVTLRCDPISGHDNLYWYRRVMGKEIKFLLHFVKESKQDESGMPNNRFLAERTGGTYSTLKVQPAELEDSGVYFCASSQNTAYGYTFGSGTRLTVV.

This clone has just a few counts. The rearrangement uses TRBV1 and TRBJ2-1; the table's D call of TRBD2 was not tested on the DNA. TRBV1 is designated a pseudogene. The CDR3 covers 20 residues. In DNA form, the CDR3 reads TGCACCAGCAGCCTAGGGTCCGGCCCGGGACTATCTAGCTCCTACAATGAGCAGTTCTTC. Encoded protein: CTSSLGSGPGLSSSYNEQFF.

The rearrangement joins TRBV20-1 to TRBJ2-5, with D perhaps given as TRBD1 or TRBD2 (6 bases each). Germline V gene sequence: CDR1 DFQATT, CDR2 SNEGSKA (reference sequence). This CDR3 comprises 13 residues. Trimming shortened V by 3 bases and J by 5 bases, and 13 bases separated the two germline ends. CDR3 sequence reads: CSASLGGMETQYF. CDR3 DNA: TGCAGTGCTAGTCTCGGGGGCATGGAGACCCAGTACTTC.

The chain joins TRBV20-1 to TRBJ1-2, with TRBD1 as a possible D gene (6 bases). V lost 8 bases and J 3 bases, leaving 10 bases between the germline ends. This CDR3 has 11 amino acids. Germline-derived CDR1 and CDR2 are DFQATT and SNEGSKA (reference sequence). CDR3 coding DNA: TGCAGTACAGGGTATGACTATGGCTACACCTTC. This codes for CSTGYDYGYTF.

This clone was counted a single time. This sequence joins TRBV10-3 and TRBJ1-1, with 8 bases aligning to TRBD1. Germline CDR1 reads ENHRY; CDR2 reads SYGVKD. Unmatched junction bases numbered 3, after V lost 8 bases and J lost 1 base. There are 13 residues in the CDR3. CDR3 region: CAIGTGGNTEAFF. CDR3 nucleotide sequence: TGTGCCATCGGTACAGGGGGGAACACTGAAGCTTTCTTT.